The clone carrying this T cell receptor beta chain appeared many times. The target antigen is unknown. The sample comes from a study of Graves' ophthalmopathy and Graves' hyperthyroidism. The sequenced template was RNA, covering the TCR beta CDR3 region. HTBI primers were employed in first-round RT-PCR, then a second-round multiplex PCR followed. Each CDR3 protein gets one entry after TCRdb re-called the multiplex PCR reads with MiXCR. The sample has 650,000 to 800,000 distinct CDR3 sequences; 35% to 45% are singletons. Overall study findings and caveats: With about 88% sensitivity and roughly 80% specificity, a 13-signature model separated ophthalmopathy from stable hyperthyroidism. At approximately 70% sensitivity and approximately 78% specificity, the model predicted progression of the ophthalmopathy.

Exclusion applied to patients with other autoimmune diseases, uncontrolled infections, pregnancy or lactation. The V gene lost 3 bases and the J gene lost 2 bases, with 10 bases spanning the gap. The CDR3 contains 13 residues. CDR1 and CDR2 from the germline V gene are SQVTM and ANQGSEA. The chain employs TRBV29-1 and TRBJ2-5; D might be TRBD2 (5 bases). The sample consisted of peripheral blood. The TCR sequence derives from an adult man with Graves' ophthalmopathy. The CDR3 loop is CSVDLGSQETQYF. CDR3 DNA: TGCAGCGTTGATTTAGGGAGTCAAGAGACCCAGTACTTC. The full variable domain, completed using reference TRBV29-1 and TRBJ2-5, is SAVISQKPSRDICQRGTSLTIQCQVDSQVTMMFWYRQQPGQSLTLIATANQGSEATYESGFVIDKFPISRPNLTFSTLTVSNMSPEDSSIYLCSVDLGSQETQYFGPGTRLLVL.